Below, 18 T cell receptor beta chains from the same sample are listed, as sequenced in a study of T cell responses to AZD1222 COVID-19 vaccine. Profiled with immunoSEQ multiplex PCR; TCRdb holds only in-frame clones, not every one. This sample yields more than 100,000 clones, of which nearly 95% are seen a single time; around 5.4% belongs to the top ten. This specimen consisted of peripheral blood, obtained on day 0 of AZD1222 vaccination. Receptor source: an adult in good health.

The V and J genes are TRBV2 and TRBJ2-7, with D unresolved. Germline lookup yields CDR1 SNHLY and CDR2 FYNNEI. This CDR3 spans 14 amino acids. V lost 5 bases, J lost 2 bases, and 13 bases lay in between. The CDR3 DNA reads TGTGCCAGCAGTTCGAAGGACGGACCCTACGAGCAGTACTTC. Translation gives CASSSKDGPYEQYF.

The chain has TRBV24-1 and TRBJ1-2; D gene ambiguous. The germline V gene encodes CDR1 KGHDR and CDR2 SFDVKD. This CDR3 is 11 amino acids long. The V end lost 5 bases, the J end lost 7 bases, and 7 bases lay between the germline ends. CDR3: CATSAPAGYTF. The CDR3 DNA is TGTGCCACCAGTGCCCCGGCTGGCTACACCTTC.

On this clone itself: A junction boundary mismatches the germline segment, possibly from a read error. This chain uses TRBV27 with TRBJ1-1; no firm D call. The length of the CDR3 is 13 residues. Germline V gene lookup returns CDR1 MNHEY and CDR2 SMNVEV (reference sequence). Here the CDR3 DNA reads TGTGCCAGCATGGCCTTCATGAACCCTGAAGCTTTCTTT. Protein sequence: CASMAFMNPEAFF.

The chain couples TRBV7-9 to TRBJ2-1, with D possibly matching TRBD2 (6 bases). V lost 7 bases and J lost 2, with 15 bases in between. Per germline, CDR1 SEHNR and CDR2 FQNEAQ (reference sequence). This CDR3 is 15 amino acids long. Here the CDR3 DNA reads TGTGCCAGCACCCCAGGCGGGGTAACCTACAATGAGCAGTTCTTC. Translated, it gives CASTPGGVTYNEQFF.

The V gene is TRBV28, the J gene TRBJ2-3; D is ambiguous. CDR1 and CDR2 (germline): MDHEN, SYDVKM. Between the trimmed V and J ends, which lost 3 bases and 8 bases, there was a span of 15 bases. CDR3 length equals 14 residues. The CDR3 region has the DNA TGTGCCAGCAGTTTCGACGTAGGGTCAGGTACGCAGTATTTT. It codes for CASSFDVGSGTQYF.

V gene TRBV5-4 combines with J gene TRBJ2-7, with TRBD2 matching 12 bases. CDR1 SGHNT and CDR2 YYREEE come from the germline V gene (reference sequence). V shed 3 bases, J shed 1 base, and the junction held 5 bases outside the gene matches. This CDR3 comprises 16 residues. CDR3 nucleotide sequence: TGTGCCAGCAGCTCCTCGGGGACTAGCGGGTCCTACGAGCAGTACTTC. Translation: CASSSSGTSGSYEQYF.

The chain has TRBV18 and TRBJ1-1; D call uncertain. This CDR3 spans 14 amino acids. The germline gives CDR1 KGHSH, CDR2 LQKENI. The V end lost 4 bases, the J end lost 4 bases, and 13 bases lay between the germline ends. The CDR3 loop is CASSLTELGTEAFF. DNA for the CDR3: TGTGCCAGCTCACTAACAGAATTAGGCACTGAAGCTTTCTTT.

This rearrangement joins TRBV3-1 (or the pseudogene TRBV3-2) to TRBJ1-1; D is unresolved. Germline CDR1 is LGHDT and CDR2 is YNNKEL (reference sequence). Deletions cut 0 bases from V and 7 bases from J, with 9 bases between. The CDR3 sequence is 13 residues long. CDR3 nucleotide sequence: TGTGCCAGCAGCCAAGACCGGATCAGTGAAGCTTTCTTT. Translated, it gives CASSQDRISEAFF.

The chain is built from TRBV1 and TRBJ2-7; the D segment call TRBD2 is taken from the table without a DNA check. TRBV1 is recorded as a pseudogene. The length of the CDR3 is 16 residues. CDR3 sequence: CTSSQSESLSVREQYF. The CDR3 bases are TGCACCAGCAGCCAGAGTGAAAGTTTGTCTGTTCGCGAGCAGTACTTC.

This sequence joins TRBV13 and TRBJ1-2; D gene unclear. The CDR3 totals 12 residues. CDR1 is PRHDT, CDR2 FYEKMQ, per germline (reference sequence). Deletions cut 2 bases from V and 3 bases from J, with 4 bases between. The CDR3 is CASSLQDYGYTF. CDR3 bases: TGTGCCAGCAGCTTACAAGACTATGGCTACACCTTC.

CDR3 in DNA: TGCAGCGTATATTCTGGAAACACCATATATTTT. It encodes CSVYSGNTIYF. This chain uses TRBV29-1 with TRBJ1-3; no clear D gene. V was pared by 6 bases and J by 1 base, with 4 bases between. This CDR3 spans 11 amino acids. Looked up from germline, CDR1 is SQVTM and CDR2 is ANQGSEA.

The chain combines TRBV5-6 with TRBJ1-1; D gene uncertain. V was clipped by 4 bases and J by 0 bases, with 7 bases between them. The CDR3 spans 13 residues. Germline-derived CDR1 and CDR2 are SGHDT and YYEEEE. CDR3 amino acids: CASSGNMNTEAFF. The CDR3 DNA follows: TGTGCCAGCAGCGGAAACATGAACACTGAAGCTTTCTTT.

The V call is TRBV2, the J call TRBJ2-7; 7 bases line up with TRBD1. J gave up 2 bases and V 10 bases, and 5 bases lay outside the gene matches. The CDR3 has 12 amino acids. Per germline, CDR1 SNHLY and CDR2 FYNNEI. The CDR3 loop is CAMGQPTYEQYF. CDR3 DNA: TGTGCCATGGGACAGCCCACCTACGAGCAGTACTTC.

The chain recombines TRBV24-1 with TRBJ2-2, with D possibly matching TRBD2 (5 bases). V lost 4 bases and J lost 0, with 14 bases in between. Looked up from germline, CDR1 is KGHDR and CDR2 is SFDVKD. This CDR3 spans 17 amino acids. CDR3 region: CATSDHDRDTNTGELFF. CDR3 DNA: TGTGCCACCAGTGACCACGACCGGGATACGAACACCGGGGAGCTGTTTTTT.

This chain joins TRBV6-2 or TRBV6-3 and TRBJ2-7; D is possibly TRBD2 (5 bases). Deletions cut 5 bases from V and 7 bases from J, with 21 bases between. The germline CDR1 and CDR2 sequences are MNHEY and SVGEGT. The CDR3 consists of 15 residues. The CDR3 DNA is TGTGCCAGCAGTACCCGTGCGGGTTACCCACAGGAGCAGTACTTC. Its translation: CASSTRAGYPQEQYF.

This sequence joins TRBV19 and TRBJ1-5; possible D gene TRBD1, 5 bases. The CDR3 length is 14 residues. Germline values: CDR1 LNHDA, CDR2 SQIVND (reference sequence). The V and J ends lost 3 bases and 0 bases respectively, with 6 bases between them. CDR3 DNA sequence: TGTGCCAGTAGTATGAGGGGTAGCAATCAGCCCCAGCATTTT. Protein: CASSMRGSNQPQHF.

This chain links TRBV5-4 with TRBJ2-2, with 10 positions matching TRBD2. The CDR3 extends over 17 amino acids. Germline V gives CDR1 SGHNT, CDR2 YYREEE (reference sequence). The junction had 4 bases not matched to a gene; V was cut back by 0 bases and J by 2 bases. CDR3 residues: CASSLERGGQNTGELFF. In DNA form, the CDR3 reads TGTGCCAGCAGCTTGGAGCGGGGGGGCCAAAACACCGGGGAGCTGTTTTTT.

Only one count was recorded for this clone. The V gene is TRBV5-1, the J gene TRBJ2-5; D is possibly TRBD1 or TRBD2 (6 bases each). Germline V gene sequence: CDR1 SGHRS, CDR2 YFSETQ. V was cut by 2 bases and J by 0 bases, with 11 bases left in between. The CDR3 length is 15 residues. Here the CDR3 DNA reads TGCGCCAGCAGCTTAGGGGGGTATTACCAAGAGACCCAGTACTTC. Protein: CASSLGGYYQETQYF.